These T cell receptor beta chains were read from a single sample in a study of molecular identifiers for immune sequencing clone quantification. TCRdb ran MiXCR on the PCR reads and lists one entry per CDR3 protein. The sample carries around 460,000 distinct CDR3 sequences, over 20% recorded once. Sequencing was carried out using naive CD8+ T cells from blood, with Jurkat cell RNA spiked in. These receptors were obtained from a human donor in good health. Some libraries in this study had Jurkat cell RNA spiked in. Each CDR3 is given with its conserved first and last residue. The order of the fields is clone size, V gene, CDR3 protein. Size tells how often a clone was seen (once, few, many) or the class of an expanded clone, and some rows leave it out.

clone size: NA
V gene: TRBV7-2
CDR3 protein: CASSFGQGWNSPLHF

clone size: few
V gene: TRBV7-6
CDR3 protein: CASSLWRQGETQYF

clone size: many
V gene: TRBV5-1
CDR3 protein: CASSEGTVGLNTGELFF

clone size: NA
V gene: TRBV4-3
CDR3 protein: CASSQEASAIQETQYF

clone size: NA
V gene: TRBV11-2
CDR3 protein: CASSLGSLDTQYF

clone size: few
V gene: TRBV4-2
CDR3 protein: CASSQELRRLDDEQYF

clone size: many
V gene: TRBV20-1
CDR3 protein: CSARDQGYGQPQHF

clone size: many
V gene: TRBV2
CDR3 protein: CASQRISGRDRQYF

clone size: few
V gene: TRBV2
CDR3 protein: CASSETVSPSGNTIYF

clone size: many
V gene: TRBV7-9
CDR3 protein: CASSLAKTRGTDTQYF

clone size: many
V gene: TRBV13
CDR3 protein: CASSNRDMANTEAFF

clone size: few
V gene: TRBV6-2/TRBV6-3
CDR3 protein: CASSYSLSPSVSGAFF

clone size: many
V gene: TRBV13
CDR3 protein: CASSGDVRNTEAFF

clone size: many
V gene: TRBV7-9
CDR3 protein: CASSLEYQREKLFF